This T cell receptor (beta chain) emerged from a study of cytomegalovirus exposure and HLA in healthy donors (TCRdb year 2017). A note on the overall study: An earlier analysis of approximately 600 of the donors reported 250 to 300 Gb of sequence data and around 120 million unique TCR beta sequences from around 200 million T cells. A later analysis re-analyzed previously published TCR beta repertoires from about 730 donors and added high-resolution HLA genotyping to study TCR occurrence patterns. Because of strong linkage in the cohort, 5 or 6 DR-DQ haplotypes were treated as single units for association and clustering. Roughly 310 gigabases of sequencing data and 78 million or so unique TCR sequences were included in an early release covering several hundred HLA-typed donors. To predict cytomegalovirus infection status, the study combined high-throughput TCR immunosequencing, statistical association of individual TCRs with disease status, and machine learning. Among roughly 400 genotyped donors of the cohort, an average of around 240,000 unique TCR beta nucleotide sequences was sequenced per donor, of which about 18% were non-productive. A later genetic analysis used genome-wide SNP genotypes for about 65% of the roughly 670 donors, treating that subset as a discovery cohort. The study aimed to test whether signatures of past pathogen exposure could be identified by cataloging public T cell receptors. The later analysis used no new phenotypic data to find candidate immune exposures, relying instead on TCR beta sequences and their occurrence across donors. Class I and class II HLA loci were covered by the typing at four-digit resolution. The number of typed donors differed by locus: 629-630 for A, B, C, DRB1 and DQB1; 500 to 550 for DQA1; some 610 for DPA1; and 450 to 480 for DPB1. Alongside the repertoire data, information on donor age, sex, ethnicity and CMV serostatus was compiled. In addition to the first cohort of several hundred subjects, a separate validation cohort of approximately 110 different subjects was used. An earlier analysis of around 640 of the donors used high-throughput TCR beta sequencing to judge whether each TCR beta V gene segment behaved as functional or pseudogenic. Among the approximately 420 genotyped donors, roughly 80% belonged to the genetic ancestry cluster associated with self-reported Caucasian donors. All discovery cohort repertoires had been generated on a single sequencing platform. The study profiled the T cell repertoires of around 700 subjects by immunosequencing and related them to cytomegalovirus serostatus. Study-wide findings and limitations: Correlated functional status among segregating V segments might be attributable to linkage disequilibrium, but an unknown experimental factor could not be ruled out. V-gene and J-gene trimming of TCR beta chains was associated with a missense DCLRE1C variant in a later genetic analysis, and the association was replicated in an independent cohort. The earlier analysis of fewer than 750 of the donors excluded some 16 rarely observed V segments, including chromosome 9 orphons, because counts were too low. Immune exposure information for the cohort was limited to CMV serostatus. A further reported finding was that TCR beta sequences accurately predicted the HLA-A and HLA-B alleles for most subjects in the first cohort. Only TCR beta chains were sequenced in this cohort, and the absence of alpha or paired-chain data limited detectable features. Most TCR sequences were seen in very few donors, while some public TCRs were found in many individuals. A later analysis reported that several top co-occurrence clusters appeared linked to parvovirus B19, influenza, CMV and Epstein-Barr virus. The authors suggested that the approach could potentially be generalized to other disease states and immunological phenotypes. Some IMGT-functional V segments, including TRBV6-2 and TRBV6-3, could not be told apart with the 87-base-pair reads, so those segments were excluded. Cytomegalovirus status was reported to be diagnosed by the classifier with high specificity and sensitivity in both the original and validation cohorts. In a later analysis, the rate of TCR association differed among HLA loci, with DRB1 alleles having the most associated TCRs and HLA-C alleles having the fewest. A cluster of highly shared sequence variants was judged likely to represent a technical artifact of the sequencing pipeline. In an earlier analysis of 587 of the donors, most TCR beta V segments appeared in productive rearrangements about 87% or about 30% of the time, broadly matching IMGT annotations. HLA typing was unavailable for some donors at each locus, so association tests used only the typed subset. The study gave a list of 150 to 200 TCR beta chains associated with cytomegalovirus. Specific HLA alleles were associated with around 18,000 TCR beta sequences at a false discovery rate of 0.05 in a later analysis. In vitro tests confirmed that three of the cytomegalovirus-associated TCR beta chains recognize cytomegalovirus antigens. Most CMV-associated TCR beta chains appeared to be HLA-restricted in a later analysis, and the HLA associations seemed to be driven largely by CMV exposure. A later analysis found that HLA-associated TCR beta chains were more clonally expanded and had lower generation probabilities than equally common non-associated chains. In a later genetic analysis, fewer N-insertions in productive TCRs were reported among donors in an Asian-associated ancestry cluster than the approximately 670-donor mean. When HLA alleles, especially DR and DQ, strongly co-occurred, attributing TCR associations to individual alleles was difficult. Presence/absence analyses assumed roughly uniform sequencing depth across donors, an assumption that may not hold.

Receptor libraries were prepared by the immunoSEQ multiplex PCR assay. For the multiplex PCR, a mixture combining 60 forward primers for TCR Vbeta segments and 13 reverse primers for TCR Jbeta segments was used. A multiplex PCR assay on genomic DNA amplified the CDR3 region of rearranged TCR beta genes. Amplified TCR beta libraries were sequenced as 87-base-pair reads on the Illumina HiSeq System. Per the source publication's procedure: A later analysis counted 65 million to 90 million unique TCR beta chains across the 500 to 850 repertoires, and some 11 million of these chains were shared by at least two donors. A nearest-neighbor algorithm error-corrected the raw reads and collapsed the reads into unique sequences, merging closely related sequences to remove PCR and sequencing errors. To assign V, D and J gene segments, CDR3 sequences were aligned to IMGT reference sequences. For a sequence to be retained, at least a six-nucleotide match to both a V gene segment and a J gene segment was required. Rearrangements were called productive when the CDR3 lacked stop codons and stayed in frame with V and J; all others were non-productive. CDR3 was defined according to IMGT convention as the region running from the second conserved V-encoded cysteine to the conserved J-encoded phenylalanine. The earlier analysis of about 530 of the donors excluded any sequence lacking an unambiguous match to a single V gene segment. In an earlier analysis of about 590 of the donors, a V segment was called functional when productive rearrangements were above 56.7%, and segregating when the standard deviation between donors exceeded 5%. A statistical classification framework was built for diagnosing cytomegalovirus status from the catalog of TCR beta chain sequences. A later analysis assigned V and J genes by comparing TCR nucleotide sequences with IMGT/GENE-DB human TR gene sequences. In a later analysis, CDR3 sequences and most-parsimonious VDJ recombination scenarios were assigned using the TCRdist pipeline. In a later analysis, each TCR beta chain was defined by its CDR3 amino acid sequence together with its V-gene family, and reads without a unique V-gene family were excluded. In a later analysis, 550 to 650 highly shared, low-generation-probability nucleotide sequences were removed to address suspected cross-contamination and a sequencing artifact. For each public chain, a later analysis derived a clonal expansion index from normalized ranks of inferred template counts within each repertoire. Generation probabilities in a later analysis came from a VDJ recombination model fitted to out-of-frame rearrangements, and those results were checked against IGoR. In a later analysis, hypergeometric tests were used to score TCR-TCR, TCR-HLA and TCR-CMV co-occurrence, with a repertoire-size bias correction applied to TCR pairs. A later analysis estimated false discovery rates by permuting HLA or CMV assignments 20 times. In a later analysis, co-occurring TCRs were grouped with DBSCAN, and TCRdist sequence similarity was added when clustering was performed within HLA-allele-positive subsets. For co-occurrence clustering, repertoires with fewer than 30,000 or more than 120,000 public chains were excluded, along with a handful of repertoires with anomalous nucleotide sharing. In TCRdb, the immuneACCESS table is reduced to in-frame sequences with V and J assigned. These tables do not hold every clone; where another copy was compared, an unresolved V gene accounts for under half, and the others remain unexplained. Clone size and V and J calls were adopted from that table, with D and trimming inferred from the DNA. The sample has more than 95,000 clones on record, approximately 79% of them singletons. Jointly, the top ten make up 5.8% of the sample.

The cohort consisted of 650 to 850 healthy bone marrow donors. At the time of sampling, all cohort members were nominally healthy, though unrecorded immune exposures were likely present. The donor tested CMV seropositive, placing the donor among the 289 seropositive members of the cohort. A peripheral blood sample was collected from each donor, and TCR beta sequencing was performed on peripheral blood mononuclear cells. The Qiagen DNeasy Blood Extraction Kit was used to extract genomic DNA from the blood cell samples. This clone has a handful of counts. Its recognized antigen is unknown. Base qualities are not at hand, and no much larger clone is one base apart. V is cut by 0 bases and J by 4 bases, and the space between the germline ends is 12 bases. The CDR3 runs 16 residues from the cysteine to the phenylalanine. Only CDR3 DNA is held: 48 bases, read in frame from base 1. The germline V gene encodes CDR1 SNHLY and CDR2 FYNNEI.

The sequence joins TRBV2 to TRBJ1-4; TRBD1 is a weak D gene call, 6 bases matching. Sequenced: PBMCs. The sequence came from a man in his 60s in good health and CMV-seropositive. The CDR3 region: CASSEARTAFNEKLFF. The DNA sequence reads TGTGCCAGCAGTGAAGCCAGGACAGCGTTTAATGAAAAACTGTTTTTT.